Detailed here is one T cell receptor beta chain. In germline, CDR1 is SNHLY, CDR2 FYNNEI. The CDR3 runs 18 residues. V dropped 6 bases and J dropped 0 bases, with 21 bases sitting between them. The data were taken from a study of blood T cell repertoires in COVID-19. Looking at the study overall: Acute and convalescent COVID-19 samples came from the United States, Italy and Spain. T cells, B-cell-depleted T cells, or PBMCs provided the cDNA or gDNA that served as material.

As originally analysed: Amplification of reference gene primers was used by the study to estimate nucleated cell counts. TCRdb's table, derived via immunoSEQ multiplex PCR, lists solely in-frame clones and lacks some. The V and J calls and clone size come from that table; D and trimming were worked out from the DNA. The sample holds around 230,000 clones, 80% to 90% seen once. The sample comprised peripheral blood. This clonotype was sampled from a man between 40 and 49 years old with acute or convalescent COVID-19. The chain is built from TRBV2 and TRBJ1-5, with no clear D. The DNA for the CDR3 is TGTGCCAGCAGGACGACGCCGTTAGACGGGGATAGCAATCAGCCCCAGCATTTT. It translates to CASRTTPLDGDSNQPQHF. Looking up the rest from reference TRBV2 and TRBJ1-5 gives the full variable domain: EPEVTQTPSHQVTQMGQEVILRCVPISNHLYFYWYRQILGQKVEFLVSFYNNEISEKSEIFDDQFSVERPDGSNFTLKIRSTKLEDSAMYFCASRTTPLDGDSNQPQHFGDGTRLSIL.